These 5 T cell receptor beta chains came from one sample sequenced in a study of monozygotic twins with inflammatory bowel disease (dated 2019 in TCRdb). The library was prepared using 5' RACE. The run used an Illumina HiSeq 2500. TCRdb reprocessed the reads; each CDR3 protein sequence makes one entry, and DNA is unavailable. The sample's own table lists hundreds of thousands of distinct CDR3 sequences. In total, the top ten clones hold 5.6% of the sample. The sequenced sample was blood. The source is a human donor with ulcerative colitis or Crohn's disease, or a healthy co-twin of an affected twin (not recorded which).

The CDR3 region is CASSPGPRRGFF. The rearrangement links TRBV12-3 or TRBV12-4 to TRBJ2-1; TCRdb's D call of TRBD1 is untestable without DNA. The CDR3 has 12 residues.

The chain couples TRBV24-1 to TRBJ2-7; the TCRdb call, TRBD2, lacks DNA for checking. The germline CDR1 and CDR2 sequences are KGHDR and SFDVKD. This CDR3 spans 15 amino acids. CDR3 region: CATSDRTSGIYEQYF.

CDR3 amino acids: CASNQQGRNQPQHF. The rearrangement links TRBV27 to TRBJ1-5; checking the TCRdb D call of TRBD1 is not possible without DNA. Germline V CDR1 and CDR2: MNHEY, SMNVEV (reference sequence). This CDR3 is 14 amino acids long.

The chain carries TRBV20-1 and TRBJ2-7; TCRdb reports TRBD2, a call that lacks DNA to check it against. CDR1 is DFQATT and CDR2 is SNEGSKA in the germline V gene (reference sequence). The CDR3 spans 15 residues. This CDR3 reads CSARRGEPGGSEQYF.

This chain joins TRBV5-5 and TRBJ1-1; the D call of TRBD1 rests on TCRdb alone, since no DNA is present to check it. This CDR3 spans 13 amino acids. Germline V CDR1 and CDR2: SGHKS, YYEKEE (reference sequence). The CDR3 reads CASSEDRGTEAFF.